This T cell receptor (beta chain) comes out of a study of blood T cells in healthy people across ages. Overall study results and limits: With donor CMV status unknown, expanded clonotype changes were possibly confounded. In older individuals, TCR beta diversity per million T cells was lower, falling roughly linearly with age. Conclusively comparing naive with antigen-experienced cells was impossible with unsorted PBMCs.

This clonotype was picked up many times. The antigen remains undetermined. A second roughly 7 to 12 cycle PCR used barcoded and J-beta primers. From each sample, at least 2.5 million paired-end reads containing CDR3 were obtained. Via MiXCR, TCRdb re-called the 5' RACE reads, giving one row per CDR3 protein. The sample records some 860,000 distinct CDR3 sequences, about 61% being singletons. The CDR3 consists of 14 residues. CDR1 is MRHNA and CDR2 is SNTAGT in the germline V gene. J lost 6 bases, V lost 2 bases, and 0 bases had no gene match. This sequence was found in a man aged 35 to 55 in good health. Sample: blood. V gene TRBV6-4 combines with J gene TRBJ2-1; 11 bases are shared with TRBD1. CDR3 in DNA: TGTGCCAGCAGTGACGGGACAGGGGGCAATGAGCAGTTCTTC. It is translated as CASSDGTGGNEQFF.